The 7 T cell receptor beta chains below all came from one sample that was sequenced in a study of blood T cell repertoires in COVID-19. Using immunoSEQ multiplex PCR, the repertoire was profiled, and TCRdb retains in-frame clones only, with some absent. The sample holds roughly 200,000 clones, approximately 86% seen once. The material sequenced was PBMCs or T cells enriched from blood (not recorded which). Receptor source: a woman in her 30s who had been exposed to COVID-19.

The rearrangement links TRBV7-8 to TRBJ1-1, with 9 bases aligning to TRBD1. The CDR3 length is 13 residues. V shed 7 bases, J shed 7 bases, and the junction held 7 bases outside the gene matches. Per germline, CDR1 SGHVS and CDR2 FQNEAQ. CDR3 sequence: CASTLDRGGEAFF. DNA for the CDR3: TGTGCCAGCACATTGGACAGGGGCGGTGAAGCTTTCTTT.

V and J are TRBV6-5 and TRBJ2-1; weak D call: TRBD2 (6 bases). Germline V CDR1 and CDR2: MNHEY, SVGAGI. V was shortened by 6 bases and J by 9 bases, with 18 bases between the two germline ends. The CDR3 totals 14 residues. The CDR3 DNA reads TGTGCCAGCAGCTCGAAGGGGAGGCGTCCTGAGCAGTTCTTC. It encodes CASSSKGRRPEQFF.

The chain has TRBV5-1 and TRBJ2-3, with 8 bases that match TRBD2. The germline V gene encodes CDR1 SGHRS and CDR2 YFSETQ. The CDR3 length is 15 residues. With 4 bases clipped from V and 6 bases from J, the junction kept 10 bases outside the gene matches. CDR3 in amino acids: CASSLSGGRMDTQYF. DNA of the CDR3: TGCGCCAGCAGCCTCAGCGGGGGCCGTATGGATACGCAGTATTTT.

Note on this clone: The sample holds other DNA sequences that translate to the same CDR3. CDR3 protein: CASSFRGNQPQHF. The CDR3 DNA reads TGTGCCAGCAGTTTTAGGGGTAATCAGCCCCAGCATTTT. The chain is built from TRBV27 and TRBJ1-5, with D perhaps TRBD1 (5 bases). The ends were cut back, 3 bases at V and 4 bases at J, with 7 bases in the middle. CDR3 length equals 13 residues. Germline V gives CDR1 MNHEY, CDR2 SMNVEV (reference sequence).

The rearrangement links TRBV5-1 to TRBJ2-6, with 7 bases aligning to TRBD1. The ends lost 5 bases at V and 6 bases at J; junction bases unmatched: 8. Germline CDR1 and CDR2: SGHRS and YFSETQ. This CDR3 spans 15 amino acids. The CDR3 DNA reads TGCGCCAGCAGGCAGGGGGTATATGAGGCCAACGTCCTGACTTTC. This sequence encodes CASRQGVYEANVLTF.

The CDR3 DNA follows: TGTGCCAGCAGCTTTAGGACAGATTCACCCCTCCACTTT. This codes for CASSFRTDSPLHF. This chain connects TRBV5-5 to TRBJ1-6; possibly TRBD1 for D (6 bases). From germline, CDR1 is SGHKS and CDR2 YYEKEE (reference sequence). The V end was cut by 2 bases, the J end by 8 bases, with 8 bases between. CDR3 size: 13 residues.

This clone was recorded only once. The chain combines TRBV29-1 with TRBJ1-5, with D possibly TRBD1 on 6 matching bases. Germline CDR1 is SQVTM and CDR2 is ANQGSEA. V shed 3 bases and J shed 3 bases, with 9 bases lying between them. CDR3 length equals 13 residues. DNA for the CDR3: TGCAGCGTTGAGGCAGGGGACAATCAGCCCCAGCATTTT. Translation gives CSVEAGDNQPQHF.